This record covers a single T cell receptor (beta chain). The data were obtained in a study of blood T cell repertoires in COVID-19. V dropped 4 bases and J dropped 3; count of bases not matched to a gene: 1. Germline assignment: CDR1 GTSNPN and CDR2 SVGIG (reference sequence). CDR3 size: 12 residues. Using immunoSEQ multiplex PCR, the repertoire was profiled, and TCRdb retains in-frame clones only, with some absent. The sample includes about 93,000 clones, roughly 80% of them seen just once. The TCR sequence derives from a human donor in a cohort sampled during active COVID-19. Material: peripheral blood. This rearrangement joins TRBV30 to TRBJ1-2; 8 nucleotides align to TRBD1. The CDR3 sequence is CAWMTGDYGYTF. DNA for the CDR3: TGTGCCTGGATGACAGGGGACTATGGCTACACCTTC.